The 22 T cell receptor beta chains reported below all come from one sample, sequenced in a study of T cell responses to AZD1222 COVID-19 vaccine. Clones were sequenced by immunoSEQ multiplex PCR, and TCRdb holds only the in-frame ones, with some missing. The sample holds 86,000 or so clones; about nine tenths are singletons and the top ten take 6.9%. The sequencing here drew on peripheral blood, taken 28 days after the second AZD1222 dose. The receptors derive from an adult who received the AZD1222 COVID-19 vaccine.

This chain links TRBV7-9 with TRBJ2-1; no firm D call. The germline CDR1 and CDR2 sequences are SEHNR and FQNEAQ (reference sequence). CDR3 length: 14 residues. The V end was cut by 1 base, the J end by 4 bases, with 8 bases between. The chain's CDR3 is CASSLETDYNEQFF. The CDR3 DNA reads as TGTGCCAGCAGCTTAGAGACGGATTACAATGAGCAGTTCTTC.

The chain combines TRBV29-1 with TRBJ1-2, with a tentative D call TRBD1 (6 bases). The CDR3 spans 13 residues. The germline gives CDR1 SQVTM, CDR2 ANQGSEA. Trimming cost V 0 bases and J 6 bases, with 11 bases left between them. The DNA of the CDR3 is TGCAGCGTTGAAGATCTTCGGACAGATGGCTACACCTTC. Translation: CSVEDLRTDGYTF.

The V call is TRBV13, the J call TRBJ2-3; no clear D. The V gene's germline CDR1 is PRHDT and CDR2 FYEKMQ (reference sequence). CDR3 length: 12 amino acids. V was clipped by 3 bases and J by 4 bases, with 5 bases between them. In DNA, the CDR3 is TGTGCCAGCAGCTTGCAAGCAGATACGCAGTATTTT. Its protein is CASSLQADTQYF.

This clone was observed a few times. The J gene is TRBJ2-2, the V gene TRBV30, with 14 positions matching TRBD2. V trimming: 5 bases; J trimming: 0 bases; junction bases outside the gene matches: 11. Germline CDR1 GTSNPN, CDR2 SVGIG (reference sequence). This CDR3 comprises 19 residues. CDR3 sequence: CAWGRLRTSGRTNTGELFF. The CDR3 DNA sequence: TGTGCCTGGGGCAGACTGAGGACTAGCGGGAGGACGAACACCGGGGAGCTGTTTTTT.

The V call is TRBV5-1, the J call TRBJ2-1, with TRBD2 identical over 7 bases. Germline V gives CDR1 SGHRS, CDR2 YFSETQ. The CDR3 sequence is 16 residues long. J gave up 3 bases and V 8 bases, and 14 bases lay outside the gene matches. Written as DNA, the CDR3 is TGCGCCAGTACCCCCCGGGGGGAGGCTCTCTACAATGAGCAGTTCTTC. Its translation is CASTPRGEALYNEQFF.

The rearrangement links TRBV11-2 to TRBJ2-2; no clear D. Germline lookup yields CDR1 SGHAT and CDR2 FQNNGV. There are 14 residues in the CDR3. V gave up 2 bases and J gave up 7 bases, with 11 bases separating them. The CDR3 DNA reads TGTGCCAGCAGCTTAATAGTGTCCGGCGGGGAGCTGTTTTTT. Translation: CASSLIVSGGELFF. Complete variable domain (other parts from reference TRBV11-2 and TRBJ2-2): EAGVAQSPRYKIIEKRQSVAFWCNPISGHATLYWYQQILGQGPKLLIQFQNNGVVDDSQLPKDRFSAERLKGVDSTLKIQPAKLEDSAVYLCASSLIVSGGELFFGEGSRLTVL.

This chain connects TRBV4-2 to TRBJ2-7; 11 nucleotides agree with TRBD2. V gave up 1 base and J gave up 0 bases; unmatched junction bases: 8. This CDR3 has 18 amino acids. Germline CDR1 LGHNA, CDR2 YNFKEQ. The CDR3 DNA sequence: TGTGCCAGCAGCCAAGCGGATAGACTAGCGGGGTCCTCCTACGAGCAGTACTTC. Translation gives CASSQADRLAGSSYEQYF.

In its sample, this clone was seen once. The CDR3 region has the DNA TGTGCCAGCAGTGCCCAAATAAGCGGGAGCTGGGAGCTGTTTTTT. It codes for CASSAQISGSWELFF. The chain carries TRBV2 and TRBJ2-2; 8 bases are a match to TRBD2. Trimming removed 4 bases from V and 9 bases from J; junction bases left unmatched: 10. Germline values: CDR1 SNHLY, CDR2 FYNNEI. This CDR3 has 15 residues.

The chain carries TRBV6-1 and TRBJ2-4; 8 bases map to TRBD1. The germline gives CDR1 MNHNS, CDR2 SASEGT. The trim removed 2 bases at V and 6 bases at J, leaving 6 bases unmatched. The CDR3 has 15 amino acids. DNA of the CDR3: TGTGCCAGCAGTGAATCAGGGGGCGCAAGAAACATTCAGTACTTC. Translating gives CASSESGGARNIQYF.

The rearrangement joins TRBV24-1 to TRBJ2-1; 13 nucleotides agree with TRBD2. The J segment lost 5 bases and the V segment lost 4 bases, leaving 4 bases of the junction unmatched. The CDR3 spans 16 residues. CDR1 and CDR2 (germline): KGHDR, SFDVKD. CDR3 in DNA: TGTGCCACCAGTGACACTACTAGCGGGAGGGACAATGAGCAGTTCTTC. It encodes CATSDTTSGRDNEQFF.

CDR3 in DNA: TGTGCCAGCAGCAAAACTAGCGGGAGCACAGATACGCAGTATTTT. Protein product: CASSKTSGSTDTQYF. V is TRBV5-4 and J is TRBJ2-3; 9 positions match TRBD2. From germline, CDR1 is SGHNT and CDR2 YYREEE (reference sequence). The CDR3 sequence is 15 residues long. Losses at the gene ends were 4 bases for V and 0 bases for J; bases not matched to a gene: 3. The full variable domain, completed using reference TRBV5-4 and TRBJ2-3, is ETGVTQSPTHLIKTRGQQVTLRCSSQSGHNTVSWYQQALGQGPQFIFQYYREEENGRGNFPPRFSGLQFPNYSSELNVNALELDDSALYLCASSKTSGSTDTQYFGPGTRLTVL.

The CDR3 loop is CASSYGGQPQHF. Here the CDR3 DNA reads TGTGCCAGCAGTTATGGAGGACAGCCCCAGCATTTT. The V gene is TRBV6-6, the J gene TRBJ1-5; no clear D. Germline V gene data show CDR1 as MNHNY and CDR2 as SVGAGI (reference sequence). V was clipped by 3 bases and J by 7 bases, with 7 bases between them. The CDR3 runs 12 residues.

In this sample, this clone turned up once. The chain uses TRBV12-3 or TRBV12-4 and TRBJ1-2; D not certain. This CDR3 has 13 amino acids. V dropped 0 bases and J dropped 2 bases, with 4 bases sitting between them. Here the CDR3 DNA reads TGTGCCAGCAGTTTAGCAGGGAACTATGGCTACACCTTC. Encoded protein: CASSLAGNYGYTF.

In nucleotides, the CDR3 is TGTGCCAGCAGGGTCCCGGGCAGCTCCTACGAGCAGTACTTC. Protein: CASRVPGSSYEQYF. The chain employs TRBV27 and TRBJ2-7; D gene uncertain. The CDR3 has 14 residues. Deletions cut 6 bases from V and 0 bases from J, with 12 bases between. CDR1 is MNHEY and CDR2 is SMNVEV in the germline V gene (reference sequence).

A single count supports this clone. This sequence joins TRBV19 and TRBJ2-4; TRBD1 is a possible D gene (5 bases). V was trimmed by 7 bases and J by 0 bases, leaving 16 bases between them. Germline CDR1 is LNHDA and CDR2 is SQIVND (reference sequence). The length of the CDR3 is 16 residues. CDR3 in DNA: TGTGCCAGTACCGACCCAGGGATGGAAGCCAAAAACATTCAGTACTTC. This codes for CASTDPGMEAKNIQYF. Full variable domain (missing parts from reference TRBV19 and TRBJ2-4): DGGITQSPKYLFRKEGQNVTLSCEQNLNHDAMYWYRQDPGQGLRLIYYSQIVNDFQKGDIAEGYSVSREKKESFPLTVTSAQKNPTAFYLCASTDPGMEAKNIQYFGAGTRLSVL.

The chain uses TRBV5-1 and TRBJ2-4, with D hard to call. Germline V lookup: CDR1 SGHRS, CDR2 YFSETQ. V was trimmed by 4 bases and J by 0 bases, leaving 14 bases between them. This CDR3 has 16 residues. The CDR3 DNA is TGCGCCAGCAGCACGCTCTCAGGTTTAGCCAAAAACATTCAGTACTTC. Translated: CASSTLSGLAKNIQYF.

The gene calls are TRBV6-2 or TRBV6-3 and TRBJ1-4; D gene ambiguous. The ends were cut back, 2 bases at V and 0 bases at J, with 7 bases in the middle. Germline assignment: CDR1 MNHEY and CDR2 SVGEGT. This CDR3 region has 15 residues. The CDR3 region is CASSYRETTNEKLFF. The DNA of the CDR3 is TGTGCCAGCAGTTACCGGGAAACAACTAATGAAAAACTGTTTTTT.

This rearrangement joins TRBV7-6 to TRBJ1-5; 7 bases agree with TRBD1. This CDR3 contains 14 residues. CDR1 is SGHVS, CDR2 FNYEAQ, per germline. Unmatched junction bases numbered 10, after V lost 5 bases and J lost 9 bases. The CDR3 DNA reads TGTGCCAGCAGCCAAACAGGGGCGGGAGGGCCCCAGCATTTT. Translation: CASSQTGAGGPQHF.

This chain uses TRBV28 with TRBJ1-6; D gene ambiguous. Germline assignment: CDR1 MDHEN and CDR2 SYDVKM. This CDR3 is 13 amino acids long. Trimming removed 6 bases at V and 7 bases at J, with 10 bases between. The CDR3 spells CASRGGLNSPLHF. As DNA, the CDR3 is TGTGCCAGCAGAGGTGGGTTAAATTCACCCCTCCACTTT.

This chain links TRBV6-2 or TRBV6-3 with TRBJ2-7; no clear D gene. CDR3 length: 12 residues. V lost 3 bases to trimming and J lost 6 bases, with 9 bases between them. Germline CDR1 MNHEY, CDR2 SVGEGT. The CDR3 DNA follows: TGTGCCAGCAGTTATAAGTTGGTCGAGCAGTACTTC. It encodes CASSYKLVEQYF.

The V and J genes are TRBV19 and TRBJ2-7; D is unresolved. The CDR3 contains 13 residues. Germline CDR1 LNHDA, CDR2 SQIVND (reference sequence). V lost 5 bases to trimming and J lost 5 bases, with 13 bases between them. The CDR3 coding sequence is TGTGCCAGTAGTTCTGAGCTTCCCCACGAGCAGTACTTC. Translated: CASSSELPHEQYF.

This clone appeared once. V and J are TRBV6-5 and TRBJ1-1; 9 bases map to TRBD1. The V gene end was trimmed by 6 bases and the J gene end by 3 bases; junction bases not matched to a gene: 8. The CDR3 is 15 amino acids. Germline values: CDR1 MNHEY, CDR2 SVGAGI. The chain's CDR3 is CASRQGAILYTEAFF. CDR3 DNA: TGTGCCAGCAGACAGGGGGCGATTTTGTACACTGAAGCTTTCTTT.